This T cell receptor (beta chain) was identified during a study of siplizumab effects on memory and regulatory T cells. The table came from immunoSEQ multiplex PCR; TCRdb's copy has only in-frame clones and leaves some out. The data show some 97,000 clones, roughly 94% seen once. Germline V CDR1 and CDR2: LNHDA, SQIVND (reference sequence). The CDR3 consists of 16 residues. V lost 3 bases and J 2 bases, leaving 11 bases between the germline ends. This clonotype was sampled from a human donor in good health. Input material: Tregs sorted from blood. The chain joins TRBV19 to TRBJ2-6; no clear D gene. This chain's CDR3 is CASSILSGPGANVLTF. CDR3 in DNA: TGTGCCAGTAGTATTCTATCGGGTCCTGGGGCCAACGTCCTGACTTTC.